This record looks at one T cell receptor (beta chain) sequence and its context. The antigen is unknown. The germline V and J ends were trimmed by 4 bases and 4 bases, with 10 bases remaining between them. Germline V gene sequence: CDR1 DFQATT, CDR2 SNEGSKA (reference sequence). The CDR3 spans 12 residues. As the template, RNA transcripts were used to amplify TCR beta CDR3 regions. Second-round multiplex PCR came after a first-round RT-PCR that employed HTBI primers. One entry per CDR3 protein results from TCRdb running MiXCR on the multiplex PCR reads. The repertoire has 230,000 or so distinct CDR3 sequences, 45% of them found once; the top ten carry over 40%. Each diagnosis was determined on the basis of clinical symptoms, serum thyroxine, TRAb, thyroid ultrasound and orbital computed tomography. These data are taken from a study of Graves' ophthalmopathy and Graves' hyperthyroidism. Findings and caveats of the study: In blood appeared most of the expanded thyroid clonotypes whose frequency exceeded 0.001.

This chain connects TRBV20-1 to TRBJ1-2; tentative D call: TRBD1 (5 bases). This sequence originates from an adult man with Graves' ophthalmopathy. Sequenced material: peripheral blood. The chain's CDR3 is CSATRGLYGYTF. Written as DNA, the CDR3 is TGCAGTGCTACAAGGGGCCTCTATGGCTACACCTTC.